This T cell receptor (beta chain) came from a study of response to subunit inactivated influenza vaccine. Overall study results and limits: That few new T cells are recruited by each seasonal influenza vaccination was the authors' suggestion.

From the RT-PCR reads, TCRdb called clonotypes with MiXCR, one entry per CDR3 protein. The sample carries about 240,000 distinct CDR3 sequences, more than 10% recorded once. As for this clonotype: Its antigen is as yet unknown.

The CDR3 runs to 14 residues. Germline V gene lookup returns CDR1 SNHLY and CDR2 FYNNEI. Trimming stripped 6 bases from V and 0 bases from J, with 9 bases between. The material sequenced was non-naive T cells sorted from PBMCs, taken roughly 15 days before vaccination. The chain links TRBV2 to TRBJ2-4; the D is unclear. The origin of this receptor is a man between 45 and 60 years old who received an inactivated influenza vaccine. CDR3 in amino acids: CASRLNLAKNIQYF. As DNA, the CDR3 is TGTGCCAGCAGATTGAACCTAGCCAAAAACATTCAGTACTTC.